This T cell receptor beta chain was profiled in a study of metastatic and nonmetastatic thyroid tumors (dated by TCRdb to about 2020). Background on the whole study: For patients with malignant and with benign thyroid disease, the researchers compared repertoires between peripheral blood samples and tumor or nodule tissue samples. On the study overall, not on this receptor specifically: In both blood and tumor samples, TCR beta diversity was reported to be significantly higher in malignant tumors than in benign nodules.

From cysteine to phenylalanine, the CDR3 is 13 amino acids long. This entry keeps only the CDR3 DNA: 39 bases, framed from base 1. Ends trimmed: V by 5 bases, J by 3 bases; bases unmatched to a gene: 6. Reading the germline V gene (reference sequence) gives CDR1 GTSNPN and CDR2 SVGIG. This clone was seen once. Its antigen has not been determined. Per-nucleotide qualities are absent, and no much larger clonotype sits a single base away. One read gives only weak evidence. Before undergoing thyroid surgery, none of the patients had been given any kind of treatment. Using T-cell receptor beta sequencing, the researchers looked back retrospectively at clinical samples from patients, gathered between about 2011 and 2019. Library preparation was by PCR. Sequencing used an Illumina HiSeq 4000. The TCR beta-chain CDR3 region of each patient was profiled by high-throughput sequencing. The study's own analysis went as follows. CDR3 differences across clinicopathological groups were used to build a classifier for discriminating distant-metastatic papillary thyroid cancer patients. To measure repertoire diversity the researchers used the Shannon index, while the Morisita-Horn index served to gauge how similar the tumor and blood repertoires were. TCRdb trimmed the raw reads at Q25, called clones with MiXCR and kept productive beta chains. It is TCRdb's table, rather than the study itself, that gives the V and J calls and clone size. Counted in this sample were over 45,000 clones; around 23% of them appeared once. The top ten clones comprise more than 3% of the sample.

This clonotype was obtained from a male donor with papillary thyroid cancer or a benign thyroid nodule (not recorded which). Some clones in this sample may be carry-over from other donors' samples. The rearrangement combines TRBV30 with TRBJ1-1; 7 middle bases align to TRBD1. The specimen sequenced was blood. The CDR3 protein is CAWQQGGDTEAFF. The nucleotide sequence is given as TGTGCCTGGCAGCAGGGGGGGGACACTGAAGCTTTCTTT.